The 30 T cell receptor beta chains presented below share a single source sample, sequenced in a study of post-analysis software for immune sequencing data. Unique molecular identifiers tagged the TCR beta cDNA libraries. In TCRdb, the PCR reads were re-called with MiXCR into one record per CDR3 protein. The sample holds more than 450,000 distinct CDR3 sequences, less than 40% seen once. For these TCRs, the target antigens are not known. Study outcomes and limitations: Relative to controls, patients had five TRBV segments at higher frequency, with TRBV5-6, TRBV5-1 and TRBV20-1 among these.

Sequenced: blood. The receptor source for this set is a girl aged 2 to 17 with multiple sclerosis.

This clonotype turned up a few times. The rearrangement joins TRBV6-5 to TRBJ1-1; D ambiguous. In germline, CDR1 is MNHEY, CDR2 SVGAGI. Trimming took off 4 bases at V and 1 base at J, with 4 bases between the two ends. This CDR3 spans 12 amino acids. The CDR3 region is CASSWSNTEAFF. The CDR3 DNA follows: TGTGCCAGCAGTTGGTCGAACACTGAAGCTTTCTTT.

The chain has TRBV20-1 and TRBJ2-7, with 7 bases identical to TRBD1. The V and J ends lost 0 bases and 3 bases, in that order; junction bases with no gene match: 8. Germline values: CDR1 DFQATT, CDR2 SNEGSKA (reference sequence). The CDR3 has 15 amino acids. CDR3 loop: CSARDPGPGGYEQYF. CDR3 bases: TGCAGTGCTAGAGATCCGGGGCCAGGGGGCTACGAGCAGTACTTC.

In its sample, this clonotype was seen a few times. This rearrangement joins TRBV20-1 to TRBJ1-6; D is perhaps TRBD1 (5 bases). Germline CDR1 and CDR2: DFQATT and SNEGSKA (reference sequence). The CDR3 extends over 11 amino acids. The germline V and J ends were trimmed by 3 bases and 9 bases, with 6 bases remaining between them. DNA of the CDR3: TGCAGTGCTAGGGGGGGTTCACCCCTCCACTTT. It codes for CSARGGSPLHF.

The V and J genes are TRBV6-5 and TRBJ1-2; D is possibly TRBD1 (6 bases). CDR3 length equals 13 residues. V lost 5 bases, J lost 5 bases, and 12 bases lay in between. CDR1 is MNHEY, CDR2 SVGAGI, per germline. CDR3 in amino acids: CASSRGQSYGYTF. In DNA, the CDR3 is TGTGCCAGCAGTCGCGGACAGTCTTATGGCTACACCTTC.

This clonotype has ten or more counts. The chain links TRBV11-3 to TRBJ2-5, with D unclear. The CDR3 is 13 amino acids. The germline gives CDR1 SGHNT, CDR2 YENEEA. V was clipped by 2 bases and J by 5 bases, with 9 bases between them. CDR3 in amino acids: CASSLQYGETQYF. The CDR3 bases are TGTGCCAGCAGCTTACAATACGGCGAGACCCAGTACTTC.

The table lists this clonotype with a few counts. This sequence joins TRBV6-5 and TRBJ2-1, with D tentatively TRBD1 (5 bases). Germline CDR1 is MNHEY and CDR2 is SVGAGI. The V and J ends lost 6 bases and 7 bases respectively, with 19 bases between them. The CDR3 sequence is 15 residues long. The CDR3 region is CASRQGNQVGNEQFF. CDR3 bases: TGTGCCAGCAGGCAGGGAAATCAAGTTGGGAATGAGCAGTTCTTC.

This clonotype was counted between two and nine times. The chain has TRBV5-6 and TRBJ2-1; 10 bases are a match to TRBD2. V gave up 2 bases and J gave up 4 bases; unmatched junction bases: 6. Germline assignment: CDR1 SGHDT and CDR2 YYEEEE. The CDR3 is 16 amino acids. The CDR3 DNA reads TGTGCCAGCAGCTTCTATAGCGGGGGGCCATACAATGAGCAGTTCTTC. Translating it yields CASSFYSGGPYNEQFF. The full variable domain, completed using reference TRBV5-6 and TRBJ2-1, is DAGVTQSPTHLIKTRGQQVTLRCSPKSGHDTVSWYQQALGQGPQFIFQYYEEEERQRGNFPDRFSGHQFPNYSSELNVNALLLGDSALYLCASSFYSGGPYNEQFFGPGTRLTVL.

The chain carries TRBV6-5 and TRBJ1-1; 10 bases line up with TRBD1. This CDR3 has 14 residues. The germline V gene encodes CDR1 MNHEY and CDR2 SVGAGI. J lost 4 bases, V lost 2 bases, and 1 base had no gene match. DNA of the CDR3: TGTGCCAGCAGTTACGGGACAGGGGTCACTGAAGCTTTCTTT. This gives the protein CASSYGTGVTEAFF.

The CDR3 is CSAAGGRGEQFF. The CDR3 DNA reads as TGCAGCGCGGCCGGGGGTCGAGGAGAGCAGTTCTTC. The genes are TRBV29-1 and TRBJ2-1; possibly TRBD2 for D (6 bases). Germline loops: CDR1 SQVTM, CDR2 ANQGSEA. This CDR3 contains 12 residues. V was cut by 7 bases and J by 10 bases, with 17 bases left in between.

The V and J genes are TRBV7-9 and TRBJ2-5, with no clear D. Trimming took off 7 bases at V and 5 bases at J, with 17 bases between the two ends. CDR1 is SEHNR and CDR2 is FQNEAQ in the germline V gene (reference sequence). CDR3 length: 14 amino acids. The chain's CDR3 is CASNSQIEGETQYF. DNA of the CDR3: TGTGCCAGCAACTCCCAGATCGAAGGGGAGACCCAGTACTTC.

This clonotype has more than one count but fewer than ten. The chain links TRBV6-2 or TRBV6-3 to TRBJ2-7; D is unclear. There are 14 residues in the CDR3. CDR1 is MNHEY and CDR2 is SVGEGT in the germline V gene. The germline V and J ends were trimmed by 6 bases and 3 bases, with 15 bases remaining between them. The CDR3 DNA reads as TGTGCCAGCAGCGATGGGGAAGGCAACTACGAGCAGTACTTC. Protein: CASSDGEGNYEQYF.

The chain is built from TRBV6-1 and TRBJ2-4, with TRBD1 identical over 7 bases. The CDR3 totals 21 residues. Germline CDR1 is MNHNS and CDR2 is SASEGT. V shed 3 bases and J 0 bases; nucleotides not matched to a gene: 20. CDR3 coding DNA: TGTGCCAGCAGTGACCACCTAATACAGGGGACCCCGACATTAGCCAAAAACATTCAGTACTTC. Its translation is CASSDHLIQGTPTLAKNIQYF.

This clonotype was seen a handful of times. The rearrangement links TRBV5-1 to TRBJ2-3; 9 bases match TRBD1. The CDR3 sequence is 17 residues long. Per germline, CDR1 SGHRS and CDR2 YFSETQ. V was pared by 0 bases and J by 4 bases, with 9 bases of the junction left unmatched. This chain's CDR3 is CASSLGTGVYTADTQYF. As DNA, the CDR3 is TGCGCCAGCAGCTTGGGGACAGGGGTCTATACGGCAGATACGCAGTATTTT.

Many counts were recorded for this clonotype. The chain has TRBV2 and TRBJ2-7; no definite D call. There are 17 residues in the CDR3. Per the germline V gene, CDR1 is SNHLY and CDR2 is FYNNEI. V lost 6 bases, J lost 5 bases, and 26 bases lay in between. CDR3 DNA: TGTGCCAGCAGCCCTTTAAAAGCCGGAACTGGGTTGGACGAGCAGTACTTC. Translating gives CASSPLKAGTGLDEQYF.

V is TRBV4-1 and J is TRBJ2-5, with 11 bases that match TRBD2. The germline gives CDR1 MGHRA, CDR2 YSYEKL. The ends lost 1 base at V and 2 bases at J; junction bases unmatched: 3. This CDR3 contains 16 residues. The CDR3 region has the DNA TGCGCCAGCAGCCAAGGAAGACTAGCGGGGCAAGAGACCCAGTACTTC. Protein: CASSQGRLAGQETQYF.

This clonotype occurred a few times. For the CDR3, the DNA is TGTGCCAGCAGCTTAGACCCCCCCGGAGGGGGCGCAGATACGCAGTATTTT. Protein sequence: CASSLDPPGGGADTQYF. The chain is built from TRBV11-2 and TRBJ2-3; D may be TRBD1 (7 bases). The CDR3 is made up of 17 amino acids. Germline V gene lookup returns CDR1 SGHAT and CDR2 FQNNGV. V lost 0 bases, J lost 4 bases, and 17 bases lay in between.

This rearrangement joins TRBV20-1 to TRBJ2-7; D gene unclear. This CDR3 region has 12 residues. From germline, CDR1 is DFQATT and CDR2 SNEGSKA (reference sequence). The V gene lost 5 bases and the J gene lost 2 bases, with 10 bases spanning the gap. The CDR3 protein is CSAVTDTYEQYF. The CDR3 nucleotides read TGCAGTGCTGTGACTGATACCTACGAGCAGTACTTC.

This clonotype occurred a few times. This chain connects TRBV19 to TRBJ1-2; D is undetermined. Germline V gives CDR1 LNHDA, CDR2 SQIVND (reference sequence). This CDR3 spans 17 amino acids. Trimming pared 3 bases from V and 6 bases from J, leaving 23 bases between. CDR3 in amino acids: CASSIFGEARTEDGYTF. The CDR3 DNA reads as TGTGCCAGTAGTATTTTCGGCGAGGCTCGGACGGAGGATGGCTACACCTTC.

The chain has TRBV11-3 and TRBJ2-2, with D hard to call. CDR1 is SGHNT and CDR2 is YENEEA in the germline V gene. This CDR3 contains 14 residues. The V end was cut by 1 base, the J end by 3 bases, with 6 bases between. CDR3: CASSLGPDTGELFF. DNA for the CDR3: TGTGCCAGCAGCTTAGGCCCTGACACCGGGGAGCTGTTTTTT.

This CDR3 is CASSSSRGVDTQYF. The CDR3 DNA sequence: TGTGCCAGCAGCTCAAGTCGAGGGGTAGATACGCAGTATTTT. The chain joins TRBV7-2 to TRBJ2-3, with D tentatively TRBD1 or TRBD2 (5 bases each). The CDR3 totals 14 residues. The germline CDR1 and CDR2 sequences are SGHTA and FQGNSA. V was pared by 4 bases and J by 5 bases, with 13 bases between.

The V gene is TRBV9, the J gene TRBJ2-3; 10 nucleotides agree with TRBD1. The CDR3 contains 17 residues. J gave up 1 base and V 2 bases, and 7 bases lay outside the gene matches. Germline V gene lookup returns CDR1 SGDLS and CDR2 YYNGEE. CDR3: CASSVSGGTGGTDTQYF. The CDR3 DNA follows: TGTGCCAGCAGCGTCAGCGGCGGGACAGGGGGCACAGATACGCAGTATTTT.

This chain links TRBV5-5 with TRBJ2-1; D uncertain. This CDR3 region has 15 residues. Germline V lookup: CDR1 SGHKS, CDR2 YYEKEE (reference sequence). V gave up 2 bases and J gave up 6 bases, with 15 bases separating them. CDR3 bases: TGTGCCAGCAGCTTCGGTGGCCGGCCGGGCAATGAGCAGTTCTTC. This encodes CASSFGGRPGNEQFF.

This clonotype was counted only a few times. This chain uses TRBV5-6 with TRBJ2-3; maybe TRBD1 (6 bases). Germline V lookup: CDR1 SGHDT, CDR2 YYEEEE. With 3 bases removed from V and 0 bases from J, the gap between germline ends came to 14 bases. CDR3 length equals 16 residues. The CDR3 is CASSSPTGTSTDTQYF. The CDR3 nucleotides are TGTGCCAGCAGCTCCCCGACAGGCACTAGCACAGATACGCAGTATTTT.

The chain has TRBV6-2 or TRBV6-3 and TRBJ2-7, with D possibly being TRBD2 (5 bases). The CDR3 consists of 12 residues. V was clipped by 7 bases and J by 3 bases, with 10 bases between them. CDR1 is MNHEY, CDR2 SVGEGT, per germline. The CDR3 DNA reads TGTGCCAGCAACCGAGGGTTCTACGAGCAGTACTTC. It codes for CASNRGFYEQYF.

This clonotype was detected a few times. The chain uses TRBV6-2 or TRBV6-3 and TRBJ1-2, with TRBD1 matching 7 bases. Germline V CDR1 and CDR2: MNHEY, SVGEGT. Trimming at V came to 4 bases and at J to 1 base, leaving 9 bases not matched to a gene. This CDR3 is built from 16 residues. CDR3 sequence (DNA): TGTGCCAGCAGTTCTTTCCGGGACAGATTTAACTATGGCTACACCTTC. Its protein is CASSSFRDRFNYGYTF.

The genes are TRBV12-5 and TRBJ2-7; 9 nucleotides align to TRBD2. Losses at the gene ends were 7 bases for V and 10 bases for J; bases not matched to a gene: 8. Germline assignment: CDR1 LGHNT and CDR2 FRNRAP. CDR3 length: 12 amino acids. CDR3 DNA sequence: TGTGCTAGTGCCAATAGCGGGGGTGCTCAGTACTTC. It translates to CASANSGGAQYF.

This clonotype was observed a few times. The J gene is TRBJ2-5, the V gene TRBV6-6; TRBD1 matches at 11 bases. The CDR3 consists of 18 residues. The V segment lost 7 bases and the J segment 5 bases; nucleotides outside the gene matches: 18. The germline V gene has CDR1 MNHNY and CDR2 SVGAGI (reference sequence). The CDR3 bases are TGTGCCAGCATCGTATGTGGGGGCTCGGACAGGGGGCGGGAGACCCAGTACTTC. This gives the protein CASIVCGGSDRGRETQYF.

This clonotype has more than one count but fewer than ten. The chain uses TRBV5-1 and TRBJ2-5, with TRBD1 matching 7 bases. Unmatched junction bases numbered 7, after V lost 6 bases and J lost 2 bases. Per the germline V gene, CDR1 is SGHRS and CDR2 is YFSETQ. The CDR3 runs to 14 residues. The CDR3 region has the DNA TGCGCCAGCACCTTTCAGGGGGTTCAAGAGACCCAGTACTTC. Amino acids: CASTFQGVQETQYF. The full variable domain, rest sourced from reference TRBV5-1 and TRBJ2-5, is KAGVTQTPRYLIKTRGQQVTLSCSPISGHRSVSWYQQTPGQGLQFLFEYFSETQRNKGNFPGRFSGRQFSNSRSEMNVSTLELGDSALYLCASTFQGVQETQYFGPGTRLLVL.

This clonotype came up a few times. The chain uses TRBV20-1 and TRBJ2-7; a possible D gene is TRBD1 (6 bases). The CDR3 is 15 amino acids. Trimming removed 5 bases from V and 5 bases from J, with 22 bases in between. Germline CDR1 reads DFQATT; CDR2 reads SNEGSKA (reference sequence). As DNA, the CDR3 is TGCAGTGCTGCCCTGGGGGCCCAAGGCCCGCACGAGCAGTACTTC. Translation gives CSAALGAQGPHEQYF.

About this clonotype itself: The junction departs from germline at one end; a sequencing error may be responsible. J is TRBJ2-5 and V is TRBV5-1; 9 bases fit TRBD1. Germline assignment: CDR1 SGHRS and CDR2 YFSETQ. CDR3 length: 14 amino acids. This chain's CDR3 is CASSPQGAGETQYF. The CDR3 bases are TGTGCCAGCAGCCCACAGGGGGCAGGAGAGACCCAGTACTTC.